Sequencing of this TCR beta chain was carried out in a study of blood T cell repertoires in COVID-19. In the study overall: Sources were T cells, B-cell-depleted T cells, or PBMCs; the material itself was cDNA or gDNA.

Clones were sequenced by immunoSEQ multiplex PCR, and TCRdb holds only the in-frame ones, with some missing. This sample has approximately 350,000 clones, with around 92% found just once. Germline V gene sequence: CDR1 MNHEY, CDR2 SMNVEV (reference sequence). V lost 4 bases, J lost 5 bases, and 23 bases lay in between. The CDR3 has 17 residues. Sequenced: peripheral blood. The chain links TRBV27 to TRBJ1-1, with TRBD1 as a possible D gene (6 bases). The sequence derives from a woman aged 25 to 39 with COVID-19, enrolled during active disease. For the CDR3, the DNA is TGTGCCAGCAGTTCCCTGAGGGGGTCGGCGTTGGAAACTGAAGCTTTCTTT. Protein: CASSSLRGSALETEAFF.